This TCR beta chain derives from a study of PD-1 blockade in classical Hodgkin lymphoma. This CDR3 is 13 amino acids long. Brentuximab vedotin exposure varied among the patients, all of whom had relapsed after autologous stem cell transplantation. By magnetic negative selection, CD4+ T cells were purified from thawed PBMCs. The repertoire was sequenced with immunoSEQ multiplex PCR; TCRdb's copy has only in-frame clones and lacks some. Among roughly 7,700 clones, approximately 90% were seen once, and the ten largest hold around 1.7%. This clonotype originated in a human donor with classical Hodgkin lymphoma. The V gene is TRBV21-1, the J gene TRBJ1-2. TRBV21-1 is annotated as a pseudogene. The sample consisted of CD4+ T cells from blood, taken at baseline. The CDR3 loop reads CASSRGTLYGYTF. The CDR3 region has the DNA TGTGCCAGCAGCAGGGGGACCTTGTATGGCTACACCTTC.